This T cell receptor (beta chain) was recovered during a study of T cell responses to AZD1222 COVID-19 vaccine. Germline V CDR1 and CDR2: SQVTM, ANQGSEA. Trimming shortened V by 5 bases and J by 7 bases, and 19 bases separated the two germline ends. The CDR3 has 14 amino acids. A remark on this clone: Its antigen is unidentified.

Profiling relied on immunoSEQ multiplex PCR, and the TCRdb table lists in-frame clones only, not all of them. Of 150,000 to 200,000 clones listed, 90% to 95% are singletons. Study-level points and caveats: Regions 160-218 and 743-854 dominated among vaccine-associated CD4 TCRs spanning spike. Nearly half of spike-specific TCRs reportedly go after variant regions that carry no mutations. The peak T cell response came first, and repertoires were sampled only after it.

V and J are TRBV29-1 and TRBJ2-3; tentatively, D is TRBD2 (5 bases). The TCR originated in an adult who received the AZD1222 COVID-19 vaccine. Here the sequenced sample was peripheral blood, taken 28 days after the second AZD1222 dose. The CDR3 DNA reads as TGCAGCGTTATCGTGGCGGGCCGCTCAAATACGCAGTATTTT. Encoded protein: CSVIVAGRSNTQYF.